What follows are 25 T cell receptor beta chains derived from one specimen sequenced in a study of T-cell memory formation after mild COVID-19. Via MiXCR, TCRdb re-called the 5' RACE reads, giving one row per CDR3 protein. Of about 400,000 distinct CDR3 sequences listed, around a quarter are singletons. The sample taken for sequencing was PBMCs or a T cell subset sorted from them (not recorded which). Every receptor here comes from an adult woman who had mild COVID-19 (a few samples of this study predate the infection). Cell type and time point are not known.

The rearrangement uses TRBV7-8 and TRBJ2-7; maybe TRBD1 (6 bases). Between the trimmed V and J ends, which lost 0 bases and 2 bases, there was a span of 17 bases. In germline, CDR1 is SGHVS, CDR2 FQNEAQ. The CDR3 consists of 17 residues. Here the CDR3 reads CASSLAVQQGYTYEQYF. The CDR3 DNA reads TGTGCCAGCAGCTTAGCGGTTCAACAGGGATATACCTACGAGCAGTACTTC.

This clonotype has more than one count but fewer than ten. This CDR3 is CASSQRDATGELFF. The CDR3 DNA sequence: TGCGCCAGCAGCCAGCGCGACGCCACCGGGGAGCTGTTTTTT. The chain employs TRBV4-1 and TRBJ2-2, with D unclear. Germline CDR1 reads MGHRA; CDR2 reads YSYEKL. V was cut by 3 bases and J by 4 bases, with 9 bases left in between. The CDR3 sequence is 14 residues long.

Note on this clonotype: The junction departs from germline at one end; a sequencing error may be responsible. The chain is built from TRBV7-2 and TRBJ2-7; the D gene could be TRBD1 or TRBD2 (5 bases each). Germline CDR1 is SGHTA and CDR2 is FQGNSA. The CDR3 is 13 residues long. The CDR3 reads CASSSPGTPVLRF. CDR3 nucleotide sequence: TGTGCCAGCAGTTCCCCTGGGACCCCAGTACTCCGCTTC.

This rearrangement joins TRBV5-1 to TRBJ2-5, with 7 bases lining up with TRBD2. The CDR3 consists of 15 residues. V dropped 4 bases and J dropped 5; count of bases not matched to a gene: 11. Germline lookup yields CDR1 SGHRS and CDR2 YFSETQ. CDR3: CASSVYGTKLETQYF. Written as DNA, the CDR3 is TGCGCCAGCAGCGTTTACGGGACTAAATTGGAGACCCAGTACTTC.

This clonotype has more than one count but fewer than ten. The chain uses TRBV29-1 and TRBJ2-3; D is perhaps TRBD1 (6 bases). Germline V gene data show CDR1 as SQVTM and CDR2 as ANQGSEA. The V end lost 0 bases, the J end lost 2 bases, and 12 bases lay between the germline ends. The CDR3 is 15 amino acids. The CDR3 DNA is TGCAGCGTTGAAGATTGGGGGACAAACACAGATACGCAGTATTTT. Translation gives CSVEDWGTNTDTQYF.

The table lists this clonotype with a few counts. The gene calls are TRBV20-1 and TRBJ2-1; D is uncertain. This CDR3 is 13 amino acids long. Germline loops: CDR1 DFQATT, CDR2 SNEGSKA (reference sequence). V was pared by 7 bases and J by 4 bases, with 14 bases between. CDR3 protein: CSVKKSTYNEQFF. CDR3 coding DNA: TGCAGTGTCAAGAAGTCCACGTACAATGAGCAGTTCTTC.

This clonotype was seen more than once but under ten times. This rearrangement joins TRBV5-1 to TRBJ2-7; 11 positions match TRBD2. The CDR3 runs to 14 residues. V dropped 0 bases and J dropped 6; count of bases not matched to a gene: 2. CDR1 SGHRS and CDR2 YFSETQ come from the germline V gene. In nucleotides, the CDR3 is TGCGCCAGCAGCTTGGGACTAGCGGGAACCGAGCAGTACTTC. It codes for CASSLGLAGTEQYF.

The rearrangement uses TRBV12-5 and TRBJ2-3; no firm D call. With 6 bases removed from V and 2 bases from J, the gap between germline ends came to 9 bases. Per germline, CDR1 LGHNT and CDR2 FRNRAP. This CDR3 is built from 13 residues. The CDR3 DNA reads TGTGCTAGTGGGAACGGTCCCACAGATACGCAGTATTTT. The encoded protein is CASGNGPTDTQYF.

The chain uses TRBV6-5 and TRBJ1-3, with D maybe TRBD1 (5 bases). Looked up from germline, CDR1 is MNHEY and CDR2 is SVGAGI. V was trimmed by 0 bases and J by 4 bases, leaving 7 bases between them. The CDR3 consists of 14 residues. The CDR3 bases are TGTGCCAGCAGTTACTCAGGGGAAGGAAACACCATATATTTT. Translated, it gives CASSYSGEGNTIYF.

This clonotype was recorded at least ten times. The chain couples TRBV7-3 to TRBJ2-1; TRBD2 agrees at 15 bases. Germline CDR1 is SGHTA and CDR2 is FQGTGA. The CDR3 is 14 residues long. V lost 4 bases, J lost 10 bases, and 2 bases stayed unmatched. CDR3 protein: CASSSGLAGGEQFF. Here the CDR3 DNA reads TGTGCCAGCAGCTCGGGACTAGCGGGGGGAGAGCAGTTCTTC.

This clonotype has only a few counts. The V call is TRBV7-9, the J call TRBJ2-5, with a possible D match to TRBD1 (6 bases). The CDR3 has 16 amino acids. The ends were cut back, 2 bases at V and 6 bases at J, with 19 bases in the middle. Per germline, CDR1 SEHNR and CDR2 FQNEAQ (reference sequence). The CDR3 DNA sequence: TGTGCCAGCAGCTTACCATCTATACAGGGTTGGAAGACCCAGTACTTC. Translating it yields CASSLPSIQGWKTQYF.

V usage is TRBV27 and J usage is TRBJ2-3; 10 positions match TRBD2. The V segment lost 5 bases and the J segment 6 bases; nucleotides outside the gene matches: 8. The CDR3 sequence is 15 residues long. Germline lookup yields CDR1 MNHEY and CDR2 SMNVEV (reference sequence). CDR3 sequence reads: CASSRTSGGGDTQYF. The DNA of the CDR3 is TGTGCCAGCAGTAGGACTAGCGGAGGGGGGGATACGCAGTATTTT.

The gene calls are TRBV29-1 and TRBJ1-2; D perhaps matches TRBD1 (5 bases). The CDR3 is made up of 13 amino acids. Germline V gene data show CDR1 as SQVTM and CDR2 as ANQGSEA. V was trimmed by 3 bases and J by 7 bases, leaving 15 bases between them. This chain's CDR3 is CSVDGRGSGGYTF. The DNA of the CDR3 is TGCAGCGTTGATGGGCGGGGGAGCGGTGGCTACACCTTC.

The rearrangement joins TRBV20-1 to TRBJ2-1; the D gene is possibly TRBD1 (5 bases). Per germline, CDR1 DFQATT and CDR2 SNEGSKA (reference sequence). The CDR3 runs 12 residues. V gave up 1 base and J gave up 9 bases, with 10 bases separating them. The CDR3 DNA sequence: TGCAGTGCTAGAGGACAGACCAGTGAGCAGTTCTTC. It codes for CSARGQTSEQFF.

This clonotype was detected only a few times. The chain has TRBV10-3 and TRBJ1-4, with D unresolved. Trimming took 2 bases from V and 8 from J, leaving 9 bases between them. From germline, CDR1 is ENHRY and CDR2 SYGVKD. CDR3 length: 13 amino acids. The CDR3 DNA is TGTGCCATCAGTGAGGACTATGGAGAAAAACTGTTTTTT. Translation: CAISEDYGEKLFF.

The chain uses TRBV6-1 and TRBJ2-4; TRBD1 might be the D (6 bases). The germline V and J ends were trimmed by 2 bases and 11 bases, with 16 bases remaining between them. The CDR3 runs to 14 residues. The germline CDR1 and CDR2 sequences are MNHNS and SASEGT. CDR3 loop: CASSESGQGLVQYF. The CDR3, as DNA: TGTGCCAGCAGTGAATCGGGGCAGGGGCTGGTTCAGTACTTC.

This clonotype came up a few times. The rearrangement uses TRBV7-3 and TRBJ2-3; D is uncertain. Per germline, CDR1 SGHTA and CDR2 FQGTGA. This CDR3 has 15 residues. V lost 1 base and J 3 bases, leaving 11 bases between the germline ends. CDR3 sequence (DNA): TGTGCCAGCAGCTTAAATGGCGTGCGGACAGATACGCAGTATTTT. Amino acid sequence: CASSLNGVRTDTQYF.

This chain links TRBV18 with TRBJ2-7; D tentatively reads TRBD1 or TRBD2 (5 bases each). This CDR3 contains 15 residues. V was pared by 3 bases and J by 1 base, with 13 bases between. From germline, CDR1 is KGHSH and CDR2 LQKENI. The CDR3 sequence is CASSPPDGTSYEQYF. Here the CDR3 DNA reads TGTGCCAGCTCACCCCCGGACGGGACGTCCTACGAGCAGTACTTC.

The chain has TRBV5-5 and TRBJ2-7, with D unclear. This CDR3 is built from 15 residues. V was cut by 0 bases and J by 0 bases, with 10 bases left in between. Germline loops: CDR1 SGHKS, CDR2 YYEKEE (reference sequence). The CDR3 region has the DNA TGTGCCAGCAGCTTGGTATCAGAAAGCTCCTACGAGCAGTACTTC. Encoded protein: CASSLVSESSYEQYF.

The V gene is TRBV6-1, the J gene TRBJ2-2, with TRBD2 matching over 16 bases. The CDR3 sequence is 19 residues long. Germline V lookup: CDR1 MNHNS, CDR2 SASEGT. J lost 7 bases, V lost 4 bases, and 12 bases had no gene match. CDR3 DNA: TGTGCCAGCAGTGTCGGGACTAGCGGGAGGGCCTCGGTGCTCGGGGAGCTGTTTTTT. It specifies CASSVGTSGRASVLGELFF.

A few counts support this clonotype. CDR3 nucleotides: TGTGCCAGCAGTTTATTAAGGATCGCGGGGGGCGAGGCCGGGGAGCTGTTTTTT. As protein: CASSLLRIAGGEAGELFF. V gene TRBV27 combines with J gene TRBJ2-2; 8 nucleotides match TRBD2. Trimming cost V 1 base and J 6 bases; bases outside gene matches: 13. The CDR3 is 18 amino acids. Germline lookup yields CDR1 MNHEY and CDR2 SMNVEV (reference sequence).

This rearrangement joins TRBV7-2 to TRBJ1-4, with TRBD1 identical over 9 bases. Unmatched junction bases numbered 5, after V lost 1 base and J lost 5 bases. The CDR3 contains 16 residues. The germline gives CDR1 SGHTA, CDR2 FQGNSA. The CDR3 DNA follows: TGTGCCAGCAGCTTAGAGACGGGGACAGGGAATGAAAAACTGTTTTTT. Its protein product is CASSLETGTGNEKLFF. Filled out from reference TRBV7-2 and TRBJ1-4, the complete variable domain reads GAGVSQSPSNKVTEKGKDVELRCDPISGHTALYWYRQSLGQGLEFLIYFQGNSAPDKSGLPSDRFSAERTGGSVSTLTIQRTQQEDSAVYLCASSLETGTGNEKLFFGSGTQLSVL.

This clonotype was counted between two and nine times. The rearrangement links TRBV10-2 to TRBJ2-1, with 10 bases aligning to TRBD2. V lost 2 bases, J lost 6 bases, and 10 bases stayed unmatched. This CDR3 has 17 residues. CDR1 is WSHSY, CDR2 SAAADI, per germline. CDR3 residues: CASSEPGLASTLNEQFF. The DNA of the CDR3 is TGCGCCAGCAGTGAGCCGGGACTAGCGTCCACACTCAATGAGCAGTTCTTC.

CDR3 sequence (DNA): TGTGCCAGCAGCCCGGGGGGCCCGGGACAGGGTGCTTCTACGCAGTATTTT. It encodes CASSPGGPGQGASTQYF. V and J are TRBV7-3 and TRBJ2-3, with 9 nucleotides matching TRBD1. Germline assignment: CDR1 SGHTA and CDR2 FQGTGA. The junction had 17 bases not matched to a gene; V was cut back by 5 bases and J by 8 bases. This CDR3 has 17 amino acids.

The V and J genes are TRBV6-2 or TRBV6-3 and TRBJ2-7, with D unclear. Germline V gene data show CDR1 as MNHEY and CDR2 as SVGEGT. The V gene lost 2 bases and the J gene lost 5 bases, with 13 bases spanning the gap. The CDR3 has 14 amino acids. CDR3 amino acids: CASSYVGPTHEQYF. The CDR3 region has the DNA TGTGCCAGCAGTTACGTGGGCCCGACTCACGAGCAGTACTTC.